This TCR beta chain appears in the sequencing data of a study of blood T cells in healthy people across ages. A second PCR, run for about 7 to 11 cycles, used a sample-barcoded 5' primer plus a J-beta primer mix. TCRdb re-derived calls from the 5' RACE reads in MiXCR, one entry per CDR3 protein. The table has 1.5 million to 2 million distinct CDR3 sequences, 49% seen once. The junction had 10 bases not matched to a gene; V was cut back by 7 bases and J by 0 bases. Germline V gene lookup returns CDR1 ENHRY and CDR2 SYGVKD. There are 18 residues in the CDR3. On this clonotype: Its target is unknown.

The study's findings and limits: Observed TCR beta diversity per million T cells went down as age went up. This fall followed a roughly linear course with age. Versus aged donors, long-lived donors had higher diversity and more naive CD4+ cells. Unsorted PBMCs prevented conclusive naive versus antigen-experienced comparison.

The receptor was derived from a woman between 35 and 50 years old in good health. The sequencing input was blood. The chain joins TRBV10-3 to TRBJ2-1, with 12 positions matching TRBD2. CDR3 nucleotide sequence: TGTGCCATCACCCAACTAGCGGGGGGTCCGAGCTCCTACAATGAGCAGTTCTTC. Its translation is CAITQLAGGPSSYNEQFF.